This T cell receptor (beta chain) was captured in a study of beta chain features in type 1 diabetes. Study outcomes and limitations: Fewer insertions but more deletions were seen at VDJ junctions in type 1 diabetes patients.

Notes on this clone: What it binds is unknown.

It was via CD45RO/CCR7/CD25/CD127/CD95/CD27 that CD4+ naive, central memory, regulatory and stem cell-like memory cells were sorted. Expressed TCRB transcripts were sequenced, since all the RNA that had been isolated was reverse transcribed. TCRdb keeps only in-frame clones here, not all; method: immunoSEQ multiplex PCR. The table shows approximately 250,000 clones, with more than 9% occurring only once. Germline lookup yields CDR1 SGHNT and CDR2 YYREEE (reference sequence). The CDR3 covers 14 residues. The J segment lost 6 bases and the V segment lost 3 bases, leaving 8 bases of the junction unmatched.

Sequencing was performed on naive CD4+ T cells from blood. The receptor comes from a woman between 18 and 30 years old in good health. The chain carries TRBV5-4 and TRBJ2-7; 8 bases map to TRBD2. The CDR3 sequence is CASSSREGLREQYF. The CDR3 nucleotides are TGTGCCAGCAGCTCTCGGGAGGGCCTACGCGAGCAGTACTTC. Full variable domain (outside the CDR3, taken from reference TRBV5-4 and TRBJ2-7): ETGVTQSPTHLIKTRGQQVTLRCSSQSGHNTVSWYQQALGQGPQFIFQYYREEENGRGNFPPRFSGLQFPNYSSELNVNALELDDSALYLCASSSREGLREQYFGPGTRLTVT.